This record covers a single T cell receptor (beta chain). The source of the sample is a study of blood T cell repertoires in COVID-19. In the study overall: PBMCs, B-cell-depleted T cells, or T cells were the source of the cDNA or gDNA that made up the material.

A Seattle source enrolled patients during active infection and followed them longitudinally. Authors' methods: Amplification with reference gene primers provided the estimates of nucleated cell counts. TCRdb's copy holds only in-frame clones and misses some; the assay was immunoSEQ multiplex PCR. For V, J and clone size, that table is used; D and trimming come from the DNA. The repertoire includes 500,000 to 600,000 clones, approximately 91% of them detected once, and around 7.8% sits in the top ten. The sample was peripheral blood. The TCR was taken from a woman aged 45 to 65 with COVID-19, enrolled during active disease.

CDR3 coding DNA: TGTGCCATTTGGGACTCACGAGACTCCTACAATGAGCAGTTCTTC. Encoded protein: CAIWDSRDSYNEQFF. V is TRBV10-3 and J is TRBJ2-1; D might be TRBD2 (6 bases). This CDR3 is built from 15 residues. Trimming took off 9 bases at V and 0 bases at J, with 15 bases between the two ends. Germline loops: CDR1 ENHRY, CDR2 SYGVKD.